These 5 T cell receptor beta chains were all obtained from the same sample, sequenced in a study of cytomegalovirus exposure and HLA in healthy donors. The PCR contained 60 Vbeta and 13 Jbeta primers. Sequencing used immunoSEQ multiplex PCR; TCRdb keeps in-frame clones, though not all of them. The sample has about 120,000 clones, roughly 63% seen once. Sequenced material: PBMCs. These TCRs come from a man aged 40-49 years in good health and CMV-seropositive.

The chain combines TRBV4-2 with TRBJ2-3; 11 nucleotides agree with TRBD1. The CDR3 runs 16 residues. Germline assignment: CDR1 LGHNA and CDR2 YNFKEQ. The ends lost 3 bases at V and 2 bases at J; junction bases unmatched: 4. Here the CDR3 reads CASSQMGQGVTDTQYF. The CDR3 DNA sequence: TGTGCCAGCAGCCAGATGGGACAGGGGGTCACAGATACGCAGTATTTT.

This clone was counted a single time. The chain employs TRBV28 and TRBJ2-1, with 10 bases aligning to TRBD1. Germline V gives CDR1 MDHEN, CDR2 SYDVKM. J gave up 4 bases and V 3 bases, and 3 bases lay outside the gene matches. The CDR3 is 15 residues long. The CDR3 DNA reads TGTGCCAGCAGTTTGGGGACAGGGGCTTACAATGAGCAGTTCTTC. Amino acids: CASSLGTGAYNEQFF.

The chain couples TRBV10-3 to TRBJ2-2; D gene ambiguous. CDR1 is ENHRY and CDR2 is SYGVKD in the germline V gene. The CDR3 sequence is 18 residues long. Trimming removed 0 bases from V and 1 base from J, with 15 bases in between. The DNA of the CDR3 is TGTGCCATCAGTGAGTCGTTGGTTCTAGTCGTGAACACCGGGGAGCTGTTTTTT. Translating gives CAISESLVLVVNTGELFF.

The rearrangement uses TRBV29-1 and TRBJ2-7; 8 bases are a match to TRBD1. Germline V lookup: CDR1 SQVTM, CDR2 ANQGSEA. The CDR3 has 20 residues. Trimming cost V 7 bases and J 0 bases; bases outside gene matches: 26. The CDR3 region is CSDPRPGQAIPDRGSYEQYF. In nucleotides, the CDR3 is TGCAGCGACCCACGCCCGGGACAGGCAATTCCCGACCGAGGCTCCTACGAGCAGTACTTC.

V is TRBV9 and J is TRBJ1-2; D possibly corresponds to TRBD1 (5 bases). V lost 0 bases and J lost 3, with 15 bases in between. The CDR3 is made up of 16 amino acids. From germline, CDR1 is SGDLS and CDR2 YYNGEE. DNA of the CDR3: TGTGCCAGCAGCGTAGCCAGGGAAGGAAAACACTATGGCTACACCTTC. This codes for CASSVAREGKHYGYTF.